Each of the 20 T cell receptor beta chains below was sequenced from the same sample in a study of cytomegalovirus exposure and HLA in healthy donors. The primer mix had 60 Vbeta and 13 Jbeta primers. Produced via immunoSEQ multiplex PCR; TCRdb's table is partial and in-frame only. Its listing shows over 70,000 clones. Sample: PBMCs. The receptors come from a woman aged 40 to 55 in good health and CMV-seropositive.

This rearrangement joins TRBV29-1 to TRBJ2-2; TRBD2 matches 7 bases. Germline CDR1 and CDR2: SQVTM and ANQGSEA. The ends lost 3 bases at V and 0 bases at J; junction bases unmatched: 1. There are 14 residues in the CDR3. In DNA, the CDR3 is TGCAGCGTTGAGGCGGGGGCGAACACCGGGGAGCTGTTTTTT. This sequence encodes CSVEAGANTGELFF.

The chain couples TRBV7-9 to TRBJ1-2; 7 nucleotides agree with TRBD1. CDR3 length equals 18 residues. The junction had 18 bases not matched to a gene; V was cut back by 1 base and J by 7 bases. The germline gives CDR1 SEHNR, CDR2 FQNEAQ (reference sequence). DNA for the CDR3: TGTGCCAGCAGCTTAGATAATTGGGGGGCCAGGGGGAAGGCTGGCTACACCTTC. It codes for CASSLDNWGARGKAGYTF.

V gene TRBV15 combines with J gene TRBJ2-1; D might be TRBD2 (5 bases). Germline values: CDR1 LNHNV, CDR2 YYDKDF (reference sequence). The CDR3 loop spans 17 amino acids. Trimming took off 3 bases at V and 0 bases at J, with 15 bases between the two ends. The CDR3 DNA reads TGTGCCACCAGCAGGTACCGCAGTACTAGCTCCTACAATGAGCAGTTCTTC. It specifies CATSRYRSTSSYNEQFF.

The rearrangement links TRBV10-3 to TRBJ1-1; tentatively, D is TRBD1 (5 bases). This CDR3 has 11 amino acids. V was trimmed by 10 bases and J by 7 bases, leaving 13 bases between them. Germline values: CDR1 ENHRY, CDR2 SYGVKD. The CDR3 DNA reads TGTGCCACTACATCGGGACTTGAAGCTTTCTTT. It codes for CATTSGLEAFF.

The chain uses TRBV5-1 and TRBJ1-2; unclear D gene. Germline V CDR1 and CDR2: SGHRS, YFSETQ. Trimming pared 0 bases from V and 8 bases from J, leaving 11 bases between. The CDR3 contains 13 residues. CDR3 nucleotides: TGCGCCAGCAGCTTGGCGGGGATCCGCGGCTACACCTTC. It translates to CASSLAGIRGYTF.

CDR3: CSVTTGAQETQYF. CDR3 DNA sequence: TGCAGCGTTACCACAGGGGCGCAAGAGACCCAGTACTTC. This rearrangement joins TRBV29-1 to TRBJ2-5; 7 nucleotides line up with TRBD1. Germline assignment: CDR1 SQVTM and CDR2 ANQGSEA. This CDR3 has 13 amino acids. Trimming at V came to 5 bases and at J to 2 bases, leaving 5 bases not matched to a gene.

The chain combines TRBV18 with TRBJ1-5; D perhaps matches TRBD1 (5 bases). Germline CDR1 KGHSH, CDR2 LQKENI. V lost 6 bases and J lost 1, with 16 bases in between. The CDR3 has 16 amino acids. DNA of the CDR3: TGTGCCAGCTCCCCCGACAGAGAATGGAGCAATCAGCCCCAGCATTTT. As protein: CASSPDREWSNQPQHF. Filled out from reference TRBV18 and TRBJ1-5, the complete variable domain reads NAGVMQNPRHLVRRRGQEARLRCSPMKGHSHVYWYRQLPEEGLKFMVYLQKENIIDESGMPKERFSAEFPKEGPSILRIQQVVRGDSAAYFCASSPDREWSNQPQHFGDGTRLSIL.

The J gene is TRBJ2-5, the V gene TRBV19, with TRBD2 matching over 7 bases. Germline V gene lookup returns CDR1 LNHDA and CDR2 SQIVND (reference sequence). V dropped 5 bases and J dropped 11; count of bases not matched to a gene: 14. CDR3 length: 14 amino acids. The CDR3 is CASSEAGLGREQYF. For the CDR3, the DNA is TGTGCCAGTAGTGAGGCGGGCCTAGGGCGGGAGCAGTACTTC.

The chain carries TRBV19 and TRBJ2-1; D ambiguous. The CDR3 has 11 amino acids. In germline, CDR1 is LNHDA, CDR2 SQIVND (reference sequence). Trimming removed 8 bases from V and 4 bases from J, with 6 bases in between. CDR3 sequence: CASREYNEQFF. The CDR3 DNA reads as TGTGCCAGTCGAGAATACAATGAGCAGTTCTTC.

V gene TRBV2 combines with J gene TRBJ1-3; D gene uncertain. CDR1 and CDR2 (germline): SNHLY, FYNNEI. Trimming removed 2 bases from V and 0 bases from J, with 5 bases in between. This CDR3 spans 14 amino acids. Here the CDR3 DNA reads TGTGCCAGCAGTGAAAACTACTCTGGAAACACCATATATTTT. It translates to CASSENYSGNTIYF.

This chain uses TRBV4-2 with TRBJ2-6; 7 bases line up with TRBD1. This CDR3 contains 17 residues. Trimming took 1 base from V and 3 from J; bases not matched to a gene: 6. The germline V gene encodes CDR1 LGHNA and CDR2 YNFKEQ. The CDR3 bases are TGTGCCAGCAGCCAAGGACAGGGCGGAGATGGGGCCAACGTCCTGACTTTC. It is translated as CASSQGQGGDGANVLTF.

This chain connects TRBV4-2 to TRBJ2-7, with 8 bases that match TRBD2. V shed 6 bases, J shed 3 bases, and the junction held 16 bases outside the gene matches. The CDR3 spans 17 residues. Germline CDR1 is LGHNA and CDR2 is YNFKEQ. The DNA for the CDR3 is TGTGCCAGCAGTCCCGAGTCCGGACTAGCCGTGTACTACGAGCAGTACTTC. As protein: CASSPESGLAVYYEQYF.

The rearrangement joins TRBV19 to TRBJ1-2; D perhaps matches TRBD1 (5 bases). The length of the CDR3 is 14 residues. The V end lost 6 bases, the J end lost 5 bases, and 16 bases lay between the germline ends. The germline V gene encodes CDR1 LNHDA and CDR2 SQIVND (reference sequence). The CDR3 here is CASSATGDPYGYTF. In DNA, the CDR3 is TGTGCCAGTAGCGCGACGGGGGACCCATATGGCTACACCTTC.

The rearrangement joins TRBV27 to TRBJ1-1; D is uncertain. The CDR3 extends over 16 amino acids. Germline CDR1 is MNHEY and CDR2 is SMNVEV (reference sequence). Trimming shortened V by 0 bases and J by 0 bases, and 11 bases separated the two germline ends. The CDR3 DNA is TGTGCCAGCAGTTTATCTAATTATAATATGAACACTGAAGCTTTCTTT. Translation: CASSLSNYNMNTEAFF.

J is TRBJ1-5 and V is TRBV4-3; TRBD1 agrees at 7 bases. This CDR3 contains 15 residues. With 0 bases clipped from V and 2 bases from J, the junction kept 1 base outside the gene matches. Germline V gene sequence: CDR1 LGHNA, CDR2 YSLEER. The CDR3: CASSQDGQGNQPQHF. CDR3 in DNA: TGCGCCAGCAGCCAAGACGGACAGGGCAATCAGCCCCAGCATTTT.

This chain links TRBV2 with TRBJ2-2, with a possible D match to TRBD1 (5 bases). Trimming removed 2 bases from V and 2 bases from J, with 15 bases in between. Germline V lookup: CDR1 SNHLY, CDR2 FYNNEI. The CDR3 length is 17 residues. The CDR3 loop reads CASSESRVEANTGELFF. The CDR3 nucleotides are TGTGCCAGCAGTGAAAGCAGGGTAGAAGCAAACACCGGGGAGCTGTTTTTT.

V usage is TRBV15 and J usage is TRBJ2-5; D may be TRBD1 (5 bases). The ends were cut back, 0 bases at V and 5 bases at J, with 16 bases in the middle. Germline CDR1 reads LNHNV; CDR2 reads YYDKDF (reference sequence). The CDR3 covers 16 residues. The CDR3 region has the DNA TGTGCCACCAGCAGAGATCGTAATGCAGGGTCCGAGACCCAGTACTTC. Its translation: CATSRDRNAGSETQYF. The complete variable domain, with remaining parts taken from reference TRBV15 and TRBJ2-5, reads DAMVIQNPRYQVTQFGKPVTLSCSQTLNHNVMYWYQQKSSQAPKLLFHYYDKDFNNEADTPDNFQSRRPNTSFCFLDIRSPGLGDTAMYLCATSRDRNAGSETQYFGPGTRLLVL.

About this clone: Other nucleotide sequences in the sample specify the same CDR3. J is TRBJ1-3 and V is TRBV5-1; D unresolved. V was pared by 0 bases and J by 0 bases, with 4 bases between. The CDR3 runs 14 residues. CDR1 is SGHRS and CDR2 is YFSETQ in the germline V gene. The CDR3 here is CASSLDSSGNTIYF. The CDR3 nucleotides are TGCGCCAGCAGCTTGGACAGCTCTGGAAACACCATATATTTT.

The chain carries TRBV6-5 and TRBJ1-5; D ambiguous. V was pared by 3 bases and J by 8 bases, with 11 bases between. CDR1 is MNHEY and CDR2 is SVGAGI in the germline V gene. The CDR3 covers 13 residues. In nucleotides, the CDR3 is TGTGCCAGCAGTTATCACGAGAGGGAGCCCCAGCATTTT. It yields the protein CASSYHEREPQHF.

V and J are TRBV7-9 and TRBJ1-2; D is possibly TRBD1 (6 bases). This CDR3 contains 16 residues. V was pared by 4 bases and J by 7 bases, with 22 bases between. Germline V gives CDR1 SEHNR, CDR2 FQNEAQ (reference sequence). The CDR3 sequence: CASSSYPGTREGGYTF. CDR3 sequence (DNA): TGTGCCAGCAGCTCCTACCCCGGGACACGGGAGGGTGGCTACACCTTC.